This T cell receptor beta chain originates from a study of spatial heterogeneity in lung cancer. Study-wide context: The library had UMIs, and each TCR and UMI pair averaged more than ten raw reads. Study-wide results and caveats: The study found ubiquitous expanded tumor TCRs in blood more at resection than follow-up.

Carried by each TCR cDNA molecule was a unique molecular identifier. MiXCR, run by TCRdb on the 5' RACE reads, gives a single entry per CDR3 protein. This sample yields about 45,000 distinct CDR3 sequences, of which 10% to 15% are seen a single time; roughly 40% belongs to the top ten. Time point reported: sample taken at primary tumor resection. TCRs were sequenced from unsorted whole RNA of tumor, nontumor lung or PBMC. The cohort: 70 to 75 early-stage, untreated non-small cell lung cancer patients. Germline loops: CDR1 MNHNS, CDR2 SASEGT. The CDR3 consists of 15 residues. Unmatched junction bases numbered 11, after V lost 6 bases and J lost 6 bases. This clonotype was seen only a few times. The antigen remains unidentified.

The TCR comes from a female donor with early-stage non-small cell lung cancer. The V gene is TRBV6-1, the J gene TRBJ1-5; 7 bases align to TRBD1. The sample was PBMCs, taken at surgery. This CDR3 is CASRPGQPRAQPQHF. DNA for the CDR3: TGTGCCAGCAGACCGGGACAGCCGAGGGCTCAGCCCCAGCATTTT.